The present T cell receptor beta chain was sequenced within a study of blood T cell repertoires in COVID-19. Study summary: The study drew acute and convalescent COVID-19 samples from the United States, Italy and Spain. T cells, B-cell-depleted T cells, or PBMCs supplied cDNA or gDNA.

How the authors handled the data: Reference gene primer amplification gave estimated nucleated cell counts. Here immunoSEQ multiplex PCR was the method, and the copy in TCRdb shows in-frame clones only, minus some. For V, J and clone size, that table is used; D and trimming come from the DNA. The data show approximately 270,000 clones, around 90% seen once. Germline V gene sequence: CDR1 KGHDR, CDR2 SFDVKD. The CDR3 totals 13 residues. V dropped 3 bases and J dropped 9; count of bases not matched to a gene: 2. What was sequenced was peripheral blood. The TCR comes from a man over 45 with acute or convalescent COVID-19. This chain links TRBV24-1 with TRBJ2-1; 9 bases line up with TRBD1. CDR3 region: CATSDPDRGEQFF. The CDR3 region has the DNA TGTGCCACCAGTGATCCGGACAGGGGTGAGCAGTTCTTC.